This TCR beta chain was sequenced in a study of OX40 agonist ivuxolimab in advanced cancers. As for the study in general: Three patients got partial responses; one had hepatocellular carcinoma and two had cutaneous melanoma.

Trimming took off 7 bases at V and 3 bases at J, with 12 bases between the two ends. The germline V gene has CDR1 MGHDK and CDR2 SYGVNS. The CDR3 is 13 amino acids. The study's findings and limits: Antigen specificity was not determined for the expanded peripheral T cells.

On this clone itself: Its cognate antigen is unknown.

Profiling relied on immunoSEQ multiplex PCR, and the TCRdb table lists in-frame clones only, not all of them. There are 80,000 or so clones in the sample; over 85% occur only once, and around 2.4% lies in the top ten. This rearrangement joins TRBV25-1 to TRBJ1-2; D perhaps matches TRBD1 (5 bases). The sequence came from an adult with an advanced solid tumor such as melanoma, head and neck, liver or kidney cancer. The specimen was CD4+ or CD8+ T cells sorted from blood, collected in a trial of the OX40 agonist ivuxolimab. The CDR3 protein is CASTHDSDYGYTF. In DNA form, the CDR3 reads TGTGCCAGCACTCACGACAGCGACTATGGCTACACCTTC.